The rows below give T cell receptor beta chains drawn from one sample of a study of vaccination and CD4 T cells after COVID-19. These receptors have no known antigen. TCRdb ran MiXCR on the PCR reads and lists one entry per CDR3 protein. The repertoire holds around 20,000 distinct CDR3 sequences, with about a third as singletons. Sequencing was performed on CD4+ T cells from blood, cultured in vitro, taken about 7 months after SARS-CoV-2 vaccination. The receptors were gathered from a human donor who had recovered from COVID-19. Both conserved end residues are part of each CDR3. The order of the fields is CDR3 DNA, CDR3 protein, V gene, D gene, clone size, CDR3 length, J gene. D genes are given only for firm matches. Clone size appears in some rows only: once, few, many, or a class for an expanded clone.

TGTGCCAGCAGCTCTGATAGGGGTGGGGGTGAGCAGTTCTTC	CASSSDRGGGEQFF	TRBV7-9	NA	NA	14	TRBJ2-1
TGCAGTGCGCTGTGGGGGGGCTCCTATGGCTACACCTTC	CSALWGGSYGYTF	TRBV20-1	NA	few	13	TRBJ1-2
TGTGCCAGCAGCCTCGACGGAGCCAATGAGCAGTTCTTC	CASSLDGANEQFF	TRBV7-9	NA	NA	13	TRBJ2-1
TGTGCCAGCATCCCGGGGGTAGCGGGGTCATACGAGCAGTACTTC	CASIPGVAGSYEQYF	TRBV28	TRBD2	few	15	TRBJ2-7
TGTGCCAGTAGTATCAACCCCTCCGGGAGCGAGCAGTACTTC	CASSINPSGSEQYF	TRBV19	NA	NA	14	TRBJ2-7
TGTGCCACCAGCAGAGTTACCGGACTAGCGGGAATCTACAATGAGCAGTTCTTC	CATSRVTGLAGIYNEQFF	TRBV15	TRBD2	NA	18	TRBJ2-1
TGTGCCAGCAGCTATGACAGTTCCTACGAGCAGTACTTC	CASSYDSSYEQYF	TRBV6-1	NA	NA	13	TRBJ2-7
TGTGCCAGCAGCCTAGGGCCAACGACAGGGATTGAGACCCAGTACTTC	CASSLGPTTGIETQYF	TRBV11-2	TRBD1	NA	16	TRBJ2-5
TGTGCCAGCAGCCAGGAGAGAGCAGATACGCAGTATTTT	CASSQERADTQYF	TRBV6-4	NA	NA	13	TRBJ2-3
TGTGCCAGCAGTCTCGGCGTTATGCGGGAGGCCGAGCAGTACTTC	CASSLGVMREAEQYF	TRBV7-3	TRBD2	NA	15	TRBJ2-7
TGTGCCAGCAGTTTCAGACAAGAGACCCAGTACTTC	CASSFRQETQYF	TRBV28	NA	NA	12	TRBJ2-5
TGTGCCAGCAGCTACAGGGACGAGCAGTACTTC	CASSYRDEQYF	TRBV5-8	NA	NA	11	TRBJ2-7
TGTGCCATCCGGGACAGGGAGTACGAGCAGTACTTC	CAIRDREYEQYF	TRBV28	TRBD1	once	12	TRBJ2-7
TGTGCCAGCAGTTACGCAAACAGGGAGCACATTCAGTACTTC	CASSYANREHIQYF	TRBV6-2/TRBV6-3	NA	NA	14	TRBJ2-4
TGCAGTGCTAGAGCTTTGGGACTAGCGGGAGGGCGGGCCGACGAGCAGTACTTC	CSARALGLAGGRADEQYF	TRBV20-1	TRBD2	NA	18	TRBJ2-7
TGTGCCAGCAGGCCCGGGACTAGCGCAGATACGCAGTATTTT	CASRPGTSADTQYF	TRBV7-2	TRBD2	few	14	TRBJ2-3
TGTGCCAGCACGCCCCGACTAGCGGGAGACATTTGGGATGAGCAGTTCTTC	CASTPRLAGDIWDEQFF	TRBV7-2	TRBD2	few	17	TRBJ2-1
TGTGCCAGCACCTCGGTCCTTAGGAATTCACCCCTCCACTTT	CASTSVLRNSPLHF	TRBV28	NA	NA	14	TRBJ1-6
TGTGCCAGCAGCTTTGACGGCTCCTACGAGCAGTACTTC	CASSFDGSYEQYF	TRBV7-9	NA	few	13	TRBJ2-7
TGTGCCTGGAGTATCGACAGGGGGCAGTACTTC	CAWSIDRGQYF	TRBV30	TRBD1	NA	11	TRBJ2-7
TGCAGTGCTAGAGGGACAGGCTCCTTATCCTACGAGCAGTACTTC	CSARGTGSLSYEQYF	TRBV20-1	TRBD1	NA	15	TRBJ2-7
TGTGCCAGCAGCCCACCCAGGCGCGAGACCCAGTACTTC	CASSPPRRETQYF	TRBV7-8	NA	NA	13	TRBJ2-5
TGCAGTGCTAGAGAGACCGGGACAGGGGCGGTAGATACGCAGTATTTT	CSARETGTGAVDTQYF	TRBV20-1	TRBD1	NA	16	TRBJ2-3
TGCAGTGCTAGAAGACCCGGGAGGGCCGTCAATGAGCAGTTCTTC	CSARRPGRAVNEQFF	TRBV20-1	TRBD2	NA	15	TRBJ2-1
TGTGCCACCAGTGCGGCGACAGTCCAAGAGACCCAGTACTTC	CATSAATVQETQYF	TRBV24-1	NA	few	14	TRBJ2-5
TGTGCCAGCAGTGGGTGGGCTAGCGGTTACAATGAGCAGTTCTTC	CASSGWASGYNEQFF	TRBV2	TRBD2	NA	15	TRBJ2-1
TGTGCCAGCAGGTCATTAGGGGGGATAGATCAGCCCCAGCATTTT	CASRSLGGIDQPQHF	TRBV6-1	NA	NA	15	TRBJ1-5
TGCAGTGCTCAAGGTGGCGGGAGGTACAATGAGCAGTTCTTC	CSAQGGGRYNEQFF	TRBV20-1	TRBD2	NA	14	TRBJ2-1
TGTGCCACCAGTGATCGTGGGGGGGGCAATCAGCCCCAGCATTTT	CATSDRGGGNQPQHF	TRBV24-1	NA	NA	15	TRBJ1-5
TGTGCCAGCGCTCCGGACAGCAATTCACCCCTCCACTTT	CASAPDSNSPLHF	TRBV2	NA	NA	13	TRBJ1-6
TGTGCCAGCAGACAGACGGGACAACCCGACACTGAGCAGTTCTTC	CASRQTGQPDTEQFF	TRBV7-2	NA	few	15	TRBJ2-1
TGTGCCAGCAGTGTAAAACCGGGAAGCTGGCTCGAGCAGTACTTC	CASSVKPGSWLEQYF	TRBV6-1	NA	few	15	TRBJ2-7
TGTGCCAGTCTCCGGGGGCCCATTTATGGCTACACCTTC	CASLRGPIYGYTF	TRBV28	NA	medium-sized	13	TRBJ1-2
TGTGCCAGTAGTGTGGGGACTAGCGGTTACAATGAGCAGTTCTTC	CASSVGTSGYNEQFF	TRBV19	TRBD2	NA	15	TRBJ2-1
TGTGCCAGCAGTTACGGAGGACAGGGTGGTCAGACCCAGTACTTC	CASSYGGQGGQTQYF	TRBV6-5	TRBD1	NA	15	TRBJ2-5
TGTGCCAGCAGACCAGACCCGGTAGTCTCCTACAATGAGCAGTTCTTC	CASRPDPVVSYNEQFF	TRBV7-2	NA	few	16	TRBJ2-1
TGTGCCAGCAGTTACCGAGCGGGAGGGGCAGATACGCAGTATTTT	CASSYRAGGADTQYF	TRBV6-5	TRBD2	NA	15	TRBJ2-3
TGTGCCAGCAGTGAATCTTTAGCGGGAGATGGCGAGCAGTTCTTC	CASSESLAGDGEQFF	TRBV25-1	TRBD2	NA	15	TRBJ2-1
TGTGCCAGCAGCCGCCCGCCGAGGCTAGACACAGATACGCAGTATTTT	CASSRPPRLDTDTQYF	TRBV7-8	NA	NA	16	TRBJ2-3
TGTGCCAGTAGAGGGGAGGATTCCTACAATGAGCAGTTCTTC	CASRGEDSYNEQFF	TRBV19	NA	NA	14	TRBJ2-1
TGTGCCAGCAGCAACGGGGTGGCAGGGTGGAGCGGGGAGCTGTTTTTT	CASSNGVAGWSGELFF	TRBV7-6	NA	few	16	TRBJ2-2